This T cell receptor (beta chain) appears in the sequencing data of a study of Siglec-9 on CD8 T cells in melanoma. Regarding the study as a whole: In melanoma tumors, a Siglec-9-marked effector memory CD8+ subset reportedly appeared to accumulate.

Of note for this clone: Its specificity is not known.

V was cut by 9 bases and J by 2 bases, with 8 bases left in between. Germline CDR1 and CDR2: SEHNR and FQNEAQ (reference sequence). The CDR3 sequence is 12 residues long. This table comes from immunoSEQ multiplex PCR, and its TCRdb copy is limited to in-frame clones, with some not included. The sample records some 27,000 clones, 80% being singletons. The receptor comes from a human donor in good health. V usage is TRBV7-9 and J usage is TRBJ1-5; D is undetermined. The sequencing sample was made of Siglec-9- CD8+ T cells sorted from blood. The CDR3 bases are TGTGCCAGTGGTAGGGGCAATCAGCCCCAGCATTTT. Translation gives CASGRGNQPQHF.